This T cell receptor (beta chain) originates from a study of STAT5B mutations in CD4+ large granular lymphocyte leukemia. Germline V CDR1 and CDR2: MGHRA, YSYEKL. J gave up 2 bases and V 0 bases, and 5 bases lay outside the gene matches. The CDR3 has 16 amino acids. This clone has only one observation. What it binds is unknown. Study conclusions and caveats: Compared with healthy controls (2/35), patient top clones favored TRBV06 (8/27).

Sequencing was performed with immunoSEQ multiplex PCR; in TCRdb, only in-frame clones are kept and a portion is missing. The sample contains 30,000 or so clones, around three quarters of which appear only once. The sequencing sample was made of CD4+ T cells from blood buffy coats. The TCR sequence derives from a human donor in good health. The V call is TRBV4-1, the J call TRBJ2-3; 7 bases fit TRBD2. The CDR3 bases are TGCGCCAGCAGCCAAGATGGCGGGGGACTCACAGATACGCAGTATTTT. This sequence encodes CASSQDGGGLTDTQYF.